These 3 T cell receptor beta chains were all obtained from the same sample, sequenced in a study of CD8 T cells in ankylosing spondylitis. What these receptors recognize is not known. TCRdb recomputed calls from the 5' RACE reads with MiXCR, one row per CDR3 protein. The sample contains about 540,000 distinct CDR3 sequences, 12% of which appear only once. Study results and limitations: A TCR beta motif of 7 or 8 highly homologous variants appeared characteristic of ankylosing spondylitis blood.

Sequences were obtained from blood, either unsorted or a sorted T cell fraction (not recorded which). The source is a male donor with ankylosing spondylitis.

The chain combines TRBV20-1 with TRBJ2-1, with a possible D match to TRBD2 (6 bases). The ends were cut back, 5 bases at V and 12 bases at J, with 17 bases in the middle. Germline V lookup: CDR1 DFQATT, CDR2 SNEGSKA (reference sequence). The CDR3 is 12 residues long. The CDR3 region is CSARGPSGLQFF. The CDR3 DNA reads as TGCAGTGCTCGCGGACCCTCGGGACTGCAGTTCTTC.

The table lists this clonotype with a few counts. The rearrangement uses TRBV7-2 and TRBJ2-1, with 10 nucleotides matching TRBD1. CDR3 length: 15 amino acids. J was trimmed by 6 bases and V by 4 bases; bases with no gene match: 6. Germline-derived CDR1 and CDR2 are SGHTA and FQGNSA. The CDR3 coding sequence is TGTGCCAGCAGCTACGACCGGGACAGGGGCAATGAGCAGTTCTTC. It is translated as CASSYDRDRGNEQFF.

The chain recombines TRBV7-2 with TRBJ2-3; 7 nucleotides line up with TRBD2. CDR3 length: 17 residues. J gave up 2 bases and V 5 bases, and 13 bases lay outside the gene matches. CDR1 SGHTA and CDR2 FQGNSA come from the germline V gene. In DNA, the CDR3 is TGTGCCAGCAGCCCCGGGGGTTTAGCGGGCTACACAGATACGCAGTATTTT. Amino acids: CASSPGGLAGYTDTQYF.